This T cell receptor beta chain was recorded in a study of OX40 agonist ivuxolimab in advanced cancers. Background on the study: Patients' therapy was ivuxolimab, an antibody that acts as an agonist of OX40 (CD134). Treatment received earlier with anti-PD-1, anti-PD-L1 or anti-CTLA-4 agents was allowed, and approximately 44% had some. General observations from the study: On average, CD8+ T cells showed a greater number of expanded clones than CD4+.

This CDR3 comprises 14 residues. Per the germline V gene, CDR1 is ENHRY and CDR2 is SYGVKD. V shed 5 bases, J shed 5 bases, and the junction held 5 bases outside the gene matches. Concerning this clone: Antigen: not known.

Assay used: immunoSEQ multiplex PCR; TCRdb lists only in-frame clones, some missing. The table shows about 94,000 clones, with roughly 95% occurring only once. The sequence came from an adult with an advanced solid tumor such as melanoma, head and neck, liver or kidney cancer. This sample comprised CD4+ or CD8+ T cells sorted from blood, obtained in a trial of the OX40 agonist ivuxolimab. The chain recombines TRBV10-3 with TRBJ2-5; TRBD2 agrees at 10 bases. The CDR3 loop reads CAISPAGGVETQYF. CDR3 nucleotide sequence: TGTGCCATCAGTCCAGCGGGGGGGGTCGAGACCCAGTACTTC.